What follows are 12 T cell receptor beta chains derived from one specimen sequenced in a study of shared clonotypes between healthy human individuals. Naive CD8 cells lacked CD45RO and underwent positive selection for CCR7, leaving out terminally differentiated effector memory CD45RA+ cells. Profiling relied on immunoSEQ multiplex PCR, and the TCRdb table lists in-frame clones only, not all of them. The table has about 820,000 clones, over 90% seen once. The sample taken for sequencing was naive CD8+ T cells sorted from blood. These receptor sequences come from a man aged 30-40 years in good health.

The chain employs TRBV5-1 and TRBJ2-7; 7 bases line up with TRBD1. CDR3 size: 15 residues. V gave up 0 bases and J gave up 1 base; unmatched junction bases: 4. Germline CDR1 and CDR2: SGHRS and YFSETQ. The CDR3: CASSLVDRHSYEQYF. CDR3 DNA: TGCGCCAGCAGCTTGGTGGACAGGCATTCCTACGAGCAGTACTTC.

The chain couples TRBV7-6 to TRBJ2-7, with 8 bases lining up with TRBD2. Losses at the gene ends were 5 bases for V and 7 bases for J; bases not matched to a gene: 13. Germline CDR1 is SGHVS and CDR2 is FNYEAQ. CDR3 length equals 15 residues. As DNA, the CDR3 is TGTGCCAGCAGCCTCAGCGGGGGATTTACTAAAGAGCAGTACTTC. Protein: CASSLSGGFTKEQYF.

The V gene is TRBV4-3, the J gene TRBJ1-2; D is perhaps TRBD1 (6 bases). Between the trimmed V and J ends, which lost 0 bases and 4 bases, there was a span of 12 bases. CDR3 length: 15 amino acids. The germline CDR1 and CDR2 sequences are LGHNA and YSLEER. The CDR3 DNA reads TGCGCCAGCAGCCAAGAAAAACAGGGCTTCTATGGCTACACCTTC. Its translation: CASSQEKQGFYGYTF.

The gene calls are TRBV29-1 and TRBJ2-7; D tentatively reads TRBD1 or TRBD2 (5 bases each). The CDR3 sequence is 12 residues long. V was cut by 6 bases and J by 3 bases, with 12 bases left in between. Germline lookup yields CDR1 SQVTM and CDR2 ANQGSEA. The DNA of the CDR3 is TGCAGCGTCGGGGACGTTGGCTACGAGCAGTACTTC. Its protein product is CSVGDVGYEQYF.

As DNA, the CDR3 is TGTGCCAGCAGTTGGGGGGCTTCTATGCCCTACGAGCAGTACTTC. Protein: CASSWGASMPYEQYF. This chain joins TRBV27 and TRBJ2-7, with D possibly called TRBD1 or TRBD2 (6 bases each). The CDR3 spans 15 residues. V gave up 4 bases and J gave up 2 bases, with 15 bases separating them. Germline V lookup: CDR1 MNHEY, CDR2 SMNVEV (reference sequence).

A word on this clone: Other nucleotide sequences from this sample produce the same CDR3. The J gene is TRBJ2-1, the V gene TRBV18, with 8 bases identical to TRBD1. There are 15 residues in the CDR3. J lost 2 bases, V lost 1 base, and 1 base had no gene match. The germline gives CDR1 KGHSH, CDR2 LQKENI. In DNA, the CDR3 is TGTGCCAGCTCACCACGGGACAGGACCTACAATGAGCAGTTCTTC. Residues: CASSPRDRTYNEQFF. The full variable domain, completed using reference TRBV18 and TRBJ2-1, is NAGVMQNPRHLVRRRGQEARLRCSPMKGHSHVYWYRQLPEEGLKFMVYLQKENIIDESGMPKERFSAEFPKEGPSILRIQQVVRGDSAAYFCASSPRDRTYNEQFFGPGTRLTVL.

V gene TRBV7-9 combines with J gene TRBJ2-1; 10 bases fit TRBD2. The V gene end was trimmed by 5 bases and the J gene end by 9 bases; junction bases not matched to a gene: 16. Germline V CDR1 and CDR2: SEHNR, FQNEAQ (reference sequence). The CDR3 contains 17 residues. This chain's CDR3 is CASSPLSTLAGEAEQFF. The CDR3 DNA is TGTGCCAGCAGCCCCCTGAGTACCCTAGCGGGAGAGGCTGAGCAGTTCTTC.

The chain employs TRBV2 and TRBJ1-2; no definite D call. This CDR3 region has 13 residues. Germline V gene sequence: CDR1 SNHLY, CDR2 FYNNEI. Trimming removed 4 bases from V and 4 bases from J, with 10 bases in between. The CDR3 sequence is CASSGRQTYGYTF. The DNA of the CDR3 is TGTGCCAGCAGTGGTCGGCAGACCTATGGCTACACCTTC. The whole variable domain, remainder taken from reference TRBV2 and TRBJ1-2, is EPEVTQTPSHQVTQMGQEVILRCVPISNHLYFYWYRQILGQKVEFLVSFYNNEISEKSEIFDDQFSVERPDGSNFTLKIRSTKLEDSAMYFCASSGRQTYGYTFGSGTRLTVV.

The CDR3 sequence: CASSPRTGMNTEAFF. CDR3 nucleotide sequence: TGCGCCAGCAGCCCTAGGACAGGGATGAACACTGAAGCTTTCTTT. J is TRBJ1-1 and V is TRBV5-1; 8 bases are a match to TRBD1. Germline trimming cut 4 bases from V and 0 bases from J; bases unmatched to any gene: 5. CDR3 length: 15 residues. The germline gives CDR1 SGHRS, CDR2 YFSETQ.

This clone occurred a few times. The V call is TRBV27, the J call TRBJ1-5; 9 bases match TRBD1. The CDR3 is 13 residues long. Germline V gene data show CDR1 as MNHEY and CDR2 as SMNVEV (reference sequence). V lost 8 bases to trimming and J lost 6 bases; unmatched junction nucleotides: 5. CDR3 in DNA: TGTGCCAGCGGGCGACAGGGGGTTCAGCCCCAGCATTTT. Translation gives CASGRQGVQPQHF.

The chain recombines TRBV5-4 with TRBJ2-7; D tentatively reads TRBD1 or TRBD2 (6 bases each). Trimming stripped 2 bases from V and 6 bases from J, with 12 bases between. CDR3 length equals 13 residues. CDR1 and CDR2 from the germline V gene are SGHNT and YYREEE (reference sequence). The CDR3 nucleotides read TGTGCCAGCAGCTTCGGGGGCTCGCCCGAGCAGTACTTC. Its translation is CASSFGGSPEQYF.

This chain uses TRBV30 with TRBJ2-1, with 13 bases fitting TRBD2. J lost 4 bases, V lost 6 bases, and 6 bases had no gene match. This CDR3 is 15 amino acids long. Germline V CDR1 and CDR2: GTSNPN, SVGIG (reference sequence). Written as DNA, the CDR3 is TGTGCCTGTTTACTAGCGGGAGGGTTTTACAATGAGCAGTTCTTC. It translates to CACLLAGGFYNEQFF.